Each of the 2 T cell receptor beta chains below was sequenced from the same sample in a study of T-cell reconstitution after alpha-beta-depleted transplantation in children. Study-level results: T-cell numbers and diversity, one year after transplant, stemmed largely from T cells that were newly produced.

As it was prepared, the TCRbeta library received unique molecular identifiers. Each CDR3 protein gets one entry after TCRdb re-called the PCR reads with MiXCR. The sample contains about 300,000 distinct CDR3 sequences, 6% to 10% of which appear only once. Which antigens these TCRs recognize remains unknown. The starting material was peripheral blood, obtained 360 days after TCRalphabeta/CD19-depleted stem cell transplant. The receptor source for this set is a female patient between 2 and 15 years old who had a stem cell transplant for Fanconi anemia, so the T cells may come from the graft donor.

This clonotype appeared many times. The chain links TRBV5-1 to TRBJ1-2; D call uncertain. The CDR3 contains 14 residues. Trimming left V 0 bases short and J 2 bases short, with 8 bases between. Germline V gene sequence: CDR1 SGHRS, CDR2 YFSETQ. This CDR3 reads CASSLVSGNYGYTF. The CDR3 coding sequence is TGCGCCAGCAGCTTGGTTTCAGGCAACTATGGCTACACCTTC.

The table lists this clonotype with many counts. The CDR3 here is CASSFYDYYTATNEKLFF. In nucleotides, the CDR3 is TGTGCCAGCAGTTTCTACGACTACTACACTGCAACTAATGAAAAACTGTTTTTT. The chain recombines TRBV12-3 or TRBV12-4 with TRBJ1-4; D gene uncertain. This CDR3 is 18 amino acids long. Trimming took 3 bases from V and 0 from J, leaving 17 bases between them.